The rows below give T cell receptor beta chains drawn from one sample of a study of early T cells in non-severe SARS-CoV-2 infection. One entry per CDR3 protein, called by TCRdb with MiXCR from the 5' RACE reads. Here the sample spans 50,000 to 80,000 distinct CDR3 sequences, around 4.7% being singletons. Sequenced: whole blood. These receptors were collected from an adult who was a healthcare worker with PCR-confirmed SARS-CoV-2 infection or an uninfected control (not recorded which). CDR3s include the opening cysteine and the closing phenylalanine or tryptophan. The order of the fields is V gene, J gene, D gene, CDR3 protein. The D gene is left open where the match is weak.

TRBV24-1	TRBJ2-3	TRBD2	CATSDHDPGLGTDTQYF
TRBV4-1	TRBJ2-3	NA	CASRPKYYASSTDTQYF
TRBV19	TRBJ2-3	NA	CASSITGSDTQYF
TRBV18	TRBJ2-3	NA	CASSPGDGLDTQYF
TRBV7-2	TRBJ2-3	TRBD2	CASSPRLAVSTDTQYF
TRBV5-1	TRBJ1-5	NA	CASSFGPGNQPQHF
TRBV20-1	TRBJ2-5	TRBD1	CSASGQGALKTQYF
TRBV24-1	TRBJ2-3	NA	CATSDDWTDTQYF
TRBV6-5	TRBJ2-3	TRBD2	CASGSSGADTQYF
TRBV11-2	TRBJ2-1	NA	CASSTTVKPNEQFF
TRBV7-3	TRBJ1-2	TRBD1	CASSLEGTGVGYTF
TRBV5-1	TRBJ2-2	NA	CASSYRRSNTGELFF
TRBV13	TRBJ1-1	NA	CASSTRMTDTEAFF
TRBV6-6	TRBJ1-2	NA	CASSYSTDHYGYTF
TRBV7-8	TRBJ1-1	NA	CASSPQGRQAFF
TRBV4-3	TRBJ1-3	NA	CASSQDWGTYSGNTIYF
TRBV6-5	TRBJ1-2	TRBD1	CASSARTGAGYGYTF
TRBV7-9	TRBJ2-6	NA	CASSPRDLRSGANVLTF
TRBV7-9	TRBJ1-1	NA	CASRQVPEAFF
TRBV7-8	TRBJ2-1	NA	CASRARSEQFF
TRBV5-5	TRBJ1-6	TRBD1	CASSSRDRPNSPLHF